Below, one T cell receptor (beta chain) is given with its context. Its matching antigen is unknown. Cells sorted as Tregs were CD4+, CD25+ and CD127-/low. Regarding the study as a whole: Tumor Treg TCRs overlapped most with tumor naive CD4+ cells. Larger-cohort validation covered only one TCR beta V-J rearrangement. In terms of TCR gene usage, tumor memory CD4+ T cells clustered together with blood and lymph node memory CD4+ cells, as well as with lymph node naive CD4+ cells.

Constant-region reverse primers amplified full-length variable regions, followed by semi-nested Nested Universal Primer A PCR. Using its own MiXCR run on the 5' RACE reads, TCRdb lists one record per CDR3 protein. The table has tens of thousands of distinct CDR3 sequences, approximately 26% seen once. Germline V CDR1 and CDR2: LGHDT, YNNKEL (reference sequence). J was trimmed by 7 bases and V by 1 base; bases with no gene match: 8. This CDR3 is built from 16 residues. Input material: tumor-infiltrating Tregs sorted from the breast tumor. The gene calls are TRBV3-1 and TRBJ2-4; TRBD2 agrees at 9 bases. The TCR comes from a female donor with breast cancer. CDR3 region: CASSQGYRREGNIQYF. The CDR3 DNA reads as TGTGCCAGCAGCCAAGGTTATCGGCGGGAGGGGAACATTCAGTACTTC.